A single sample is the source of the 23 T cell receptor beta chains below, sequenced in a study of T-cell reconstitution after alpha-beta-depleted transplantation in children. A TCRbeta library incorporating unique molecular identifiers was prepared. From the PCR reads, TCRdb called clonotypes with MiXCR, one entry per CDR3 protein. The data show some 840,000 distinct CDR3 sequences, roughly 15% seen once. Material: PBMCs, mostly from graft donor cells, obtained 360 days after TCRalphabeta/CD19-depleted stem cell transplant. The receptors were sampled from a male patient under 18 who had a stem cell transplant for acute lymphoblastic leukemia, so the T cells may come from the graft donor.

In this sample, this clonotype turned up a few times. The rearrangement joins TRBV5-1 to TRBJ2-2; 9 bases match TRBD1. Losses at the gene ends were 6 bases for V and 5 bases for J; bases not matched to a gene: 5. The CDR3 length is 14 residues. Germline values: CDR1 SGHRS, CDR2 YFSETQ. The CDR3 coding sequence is TGCGCCAGCATGAAACAGGGGGCGACCGGGGAGCTGTTTTTT. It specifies CASMKQGATGELFF.

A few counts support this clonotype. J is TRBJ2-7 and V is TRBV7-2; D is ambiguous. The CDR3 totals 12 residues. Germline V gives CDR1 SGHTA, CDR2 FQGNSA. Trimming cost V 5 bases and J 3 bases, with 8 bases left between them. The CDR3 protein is CASSPHDYEQYF. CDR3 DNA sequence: TGTGCCAGCAGCCCCCATGACTACGAGCAGTACTTC.

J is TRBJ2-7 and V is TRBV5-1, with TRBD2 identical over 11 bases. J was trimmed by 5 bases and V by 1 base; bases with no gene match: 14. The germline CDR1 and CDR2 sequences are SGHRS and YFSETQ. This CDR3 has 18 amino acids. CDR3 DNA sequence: TGCGCCAGCAGCTTGATAATCTTGACTAGCGGGAAGGCCCACGAGCAGTACTTC. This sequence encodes CASSLIILTSGKAHEQYF.

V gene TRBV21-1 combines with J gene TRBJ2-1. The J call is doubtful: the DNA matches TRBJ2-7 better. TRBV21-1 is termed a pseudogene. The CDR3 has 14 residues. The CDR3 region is CASSKSHHHNEQYF. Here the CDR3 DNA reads TGTGCCAGCAGCAAGAGTCATCACCACAATGAGCAGTACTTC.

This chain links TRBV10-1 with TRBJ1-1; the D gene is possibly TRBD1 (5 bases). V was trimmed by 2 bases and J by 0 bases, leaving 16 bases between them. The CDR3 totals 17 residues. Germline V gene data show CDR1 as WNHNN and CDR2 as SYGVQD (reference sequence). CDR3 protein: CASSETAGGTVNTEAFF. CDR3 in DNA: TGCGCCAGCAGTGAGACTGCAGGCGGGACGGTGAACACTGAAGCTTTCTTT.

DNA for the CDR3: TGCAGCGTGGGTCCCCCCTCAGGATACGAGCAGTACTTC. Amino acids: CSVGPPSGYEQYF. The chain uses TRBV29-1 and TRBJ2-7; D uncertain. The germline gives CDR1 SQVTM, CDR2 ANQGSEA. Trimming stripped 6 bases from V and 4 bases from J, with 16 bases between. CDR3 length: 13 residues.

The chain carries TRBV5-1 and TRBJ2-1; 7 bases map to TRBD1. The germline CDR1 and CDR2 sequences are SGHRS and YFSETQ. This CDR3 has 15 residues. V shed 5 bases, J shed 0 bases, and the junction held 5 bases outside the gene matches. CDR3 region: CASRSAGGSYNEQFF. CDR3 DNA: TGCGCCAGCAGATCGGCAGGGGGCTCCTACAATGAGCAGTTCTTC.

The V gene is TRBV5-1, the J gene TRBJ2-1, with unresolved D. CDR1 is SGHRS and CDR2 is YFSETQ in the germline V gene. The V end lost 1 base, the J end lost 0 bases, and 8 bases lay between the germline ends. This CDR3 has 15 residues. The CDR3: CASSLYSFSYNEQFF. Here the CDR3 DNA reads TGCGCCAGCAGCTTGTATTCCTTCTCCTACAATGAGCAGTTCTTC.

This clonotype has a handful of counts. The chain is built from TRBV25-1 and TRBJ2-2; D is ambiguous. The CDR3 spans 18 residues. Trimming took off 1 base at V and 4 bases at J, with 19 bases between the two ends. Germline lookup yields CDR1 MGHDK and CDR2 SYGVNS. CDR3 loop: CASSEWRLSSASTGELFF. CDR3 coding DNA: TGTGCCAGCAGTGAATGGCGCCTATCCTCCGCGAGCACCGGGGAGCTGTTTTTT. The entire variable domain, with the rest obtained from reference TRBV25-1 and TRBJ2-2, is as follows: EADIYQTPRYLVIGTGKKITLECSQTMGHDKMYWYQQDPGMELHLIHYSYGVNSTEKGDLSSESTVSRIRTEHFPLTLESARPSHTSQYLCASSEWRLSSASTGELFFGEGSRLTVL.

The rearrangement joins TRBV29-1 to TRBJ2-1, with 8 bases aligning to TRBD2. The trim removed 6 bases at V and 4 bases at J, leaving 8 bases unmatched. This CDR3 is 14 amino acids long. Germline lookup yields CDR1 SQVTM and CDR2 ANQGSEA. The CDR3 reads CSVRTSSSYNEQFF. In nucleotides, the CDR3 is TGCAGCGTGCGGACTAGCTCCTCTTACAATGAGCAGTTCTTC.

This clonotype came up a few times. The CDR3 region has the DNA TGTGCCAGCAGCTTGGAAGCGGGAGGGAGCTCCTACAATGAGCAGTTCTTC. Translation gives CASSLEAGGSSYNEQFF. This chain connects TRBV7-3 to TRBJ2-1; 10 bases are a match to TRBD2. CDR1 is SGHTA and CDR2 is FQGTGA in the germline V gene. Germline trimming cut 3 bases from V and 0 bases from J; bases unmatched to any gene: 5. The CDR3 is made up of 17 amino acids.

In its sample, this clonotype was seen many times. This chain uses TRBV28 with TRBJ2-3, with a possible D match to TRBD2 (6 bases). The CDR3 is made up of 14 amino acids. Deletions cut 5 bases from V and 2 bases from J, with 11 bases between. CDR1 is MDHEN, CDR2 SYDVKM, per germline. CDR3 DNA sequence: TGTGCCAGCAGTCGGGACTCCTACACAGATACGCAGTATTTT. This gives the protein CASSRDSYTDTQYF.

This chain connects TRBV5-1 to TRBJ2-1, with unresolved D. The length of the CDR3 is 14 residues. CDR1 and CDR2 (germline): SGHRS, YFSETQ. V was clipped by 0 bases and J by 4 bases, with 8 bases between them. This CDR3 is CASSLGTQYNEQFF. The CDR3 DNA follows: TGCGCCAGCAGCTTGGGTACACAGTACAATGAGCAGTTCTTC. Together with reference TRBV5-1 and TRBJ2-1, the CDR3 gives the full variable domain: KAGVTQTPRYLIKTRGQQVTLSCSPISGHRSVSWYQQTPGQGLQFLFEYFSETQRNKGNFPGRFSGRQFSNSRSEMNVSTLELGDSALYLCASSLGTQYNEQFFGPGTRLTVL.

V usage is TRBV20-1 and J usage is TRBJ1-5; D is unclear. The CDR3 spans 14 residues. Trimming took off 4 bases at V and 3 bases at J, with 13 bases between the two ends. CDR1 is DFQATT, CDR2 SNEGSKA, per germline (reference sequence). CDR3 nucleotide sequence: TGCAGTGCTATTCTGGGCCATATCAATCAGCCCCAGCATTTT. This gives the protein CSAILGHINQPQHF.

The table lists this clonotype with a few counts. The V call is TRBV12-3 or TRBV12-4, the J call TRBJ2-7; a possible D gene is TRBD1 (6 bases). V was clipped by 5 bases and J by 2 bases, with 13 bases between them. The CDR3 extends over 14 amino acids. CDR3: CASSPRTATYEQYF. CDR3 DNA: TGTGCCAGCAGTCCCCGGACAGCCACCTACGAGCAGTACTTC.

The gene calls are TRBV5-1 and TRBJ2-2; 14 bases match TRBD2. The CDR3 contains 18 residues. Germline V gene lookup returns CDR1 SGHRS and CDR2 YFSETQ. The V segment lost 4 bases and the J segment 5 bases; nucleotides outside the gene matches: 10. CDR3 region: CASSTGGTSGRFTGELFF. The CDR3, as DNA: TGCGCCAGCAGCACCGGTGGGACTAGCGGGAGATTTACCGGGGAGCTGTTTTTT.

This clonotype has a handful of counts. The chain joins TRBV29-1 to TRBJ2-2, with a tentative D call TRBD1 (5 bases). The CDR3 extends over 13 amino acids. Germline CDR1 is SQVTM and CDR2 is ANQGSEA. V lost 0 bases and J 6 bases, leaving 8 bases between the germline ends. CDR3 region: CSVEEWGPGELFF. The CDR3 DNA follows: TGCAGCGTTGAAGAATGGGGCCCCGGGGAGCTGTTTTTT.

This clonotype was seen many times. CDR3 coding DNA: TGTGCCGGTGGACTAGCGGGCGTCTACAATGAGCAGTTCTTC. It yields the protein CAGGLAGVYNEQFF. The J gene is TRBJ2-1, the V gene TRBV7-9, with TRBD2 matching 11 bases. V dropped 11 bases and J dropped 3; count of bases not matched to a gene: 6. The CDR3 loop spans 14 amino acids. Germline V lookup: CDR1 SEHNR, CDR2 FQNEAQ (reference sequence).

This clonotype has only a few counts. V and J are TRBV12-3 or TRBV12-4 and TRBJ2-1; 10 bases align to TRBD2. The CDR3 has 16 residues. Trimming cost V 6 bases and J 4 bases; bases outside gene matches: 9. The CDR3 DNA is TGTGCCAGCAGGGATAGCGGGAGGCCCCCTTACAATGAGCAGTTCTTC. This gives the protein CASRDSGRPPYNEQFF.

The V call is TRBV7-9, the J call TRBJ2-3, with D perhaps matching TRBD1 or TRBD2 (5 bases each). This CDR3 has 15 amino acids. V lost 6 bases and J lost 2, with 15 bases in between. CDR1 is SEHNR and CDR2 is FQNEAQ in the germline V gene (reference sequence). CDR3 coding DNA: TGTGCCAGCAGTTCCCTCCGGGACGTCACAGATACGCAGTATTTT. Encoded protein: CASSSLRDVTDTQYF.

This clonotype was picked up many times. The CDR3 region is CASSRVPYEQYF. The CDR3 nucleotides are TGTGCCAGCAGTCGGGTTCCCTACGAGCAGTACTTC. The chain joins TRBV2 to TRBJ2-7; D not certain. CDR1 SNHLY and CDR2 FYNNEI come from the germline V gene. Trimming removed 5 bases from V and 2 bases from J, with 7 bases in between. The CDR3 is made up of 12 amino acids.

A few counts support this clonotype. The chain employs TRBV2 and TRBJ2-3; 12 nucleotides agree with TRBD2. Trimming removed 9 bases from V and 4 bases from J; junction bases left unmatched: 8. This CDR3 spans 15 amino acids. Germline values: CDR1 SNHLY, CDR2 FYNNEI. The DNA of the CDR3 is TGTGCCAGAACGACTAGCGGGAGCCTAGCAGATACGCAGTATTTT. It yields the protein CARTTSGSLADTQYF.

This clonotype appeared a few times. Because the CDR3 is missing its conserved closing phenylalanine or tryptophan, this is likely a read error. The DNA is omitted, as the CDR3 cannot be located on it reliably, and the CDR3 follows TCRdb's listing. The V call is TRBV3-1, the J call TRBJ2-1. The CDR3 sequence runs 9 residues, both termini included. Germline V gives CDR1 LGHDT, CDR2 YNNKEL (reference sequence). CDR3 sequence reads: CASSQDRTP.